Presented here are 18 T cell receptor beta chains from one specimen sequenced in a study of blood T cells in healthy people across ages. It was with a sample-barcoded 5' primer and a J-beta primer mix that a second PCR of about 6 to 11 cycles was run. TCRdb re-called the 5' RACE reads through MiXCR, storing one row per CDR3 protein. The table includes hundreds of thousands of distinct CDR3 sequences, 49% detected once. Material: blood. The receptors were sampled from a woman aged 55-69 years in good health.

The chain links TRBV20-1 to TRBJ2-7; 9 nucleotides align to TRBD2. V lost 1 base, J lost 0 bases, and 4 bases stayed unmatched. This CDR3 has 15 residues. Germline lookup yields CDR1 DFQATT and CDR2 SNEGSKA (reference sequence). The CDR3 protein is CSARASGKSSYEQYF. The DNA for the CDR3 is TGCAGTGCTAGAGCTAGCGGGAAGAGCTCCTACGAGCAGTACTTC.

The chain couples TRBV7-2 to TRBJ2-5; a possible D gene is TRBD2 (6 bases). Trimming stripped 1 base from V and 9 bases from J, with 21 bases between. This CDR3 is built from 16 residues. The germline V gene encodes CDR1 SGHTA and CDR2 FQGNSA. The CDR3 loop reads CASSLEGFLHGEAQYF. As DNA, the CDR3 is TGTGCCAGCAGCTTAGAAGGGTTTCTACACGGGGAGGCCCAGTACTTC.

The rearrangement links TRBV15 to TRBJ2-3, with D tentatively TRBD2 (6 bases). Trimming took 3 bases from V and 5 from J, leaving 12 bases between them. The CDR3 covers 14 residues. From germline, CDR1 is LNHNV and CDR2 YYDKDF (reference sequence). CDR3 coding DNA: TGTGCCACCAGCAGCTCGCGGGACGGAGATACGCAGTATTTT. It is translated as CATSSSRDGDTQYF.

The J gene is TRBJ2-7, the V gene TRBV28; 11 bases map to TRBD1. Germline CDR1 MDHEN, CDR2 SYDVKM. J was trimmed by 7 bases and V by 6 bases; bases with no gene match: 8. The CDR3 extends over 14 amino acids. This CDR3 reads CASRFGQGAREQYF. CDR3 nucleotides: TGTGCCAGCAGATTCGGACAGGGGGCGCGTGAGCAGTACTTC.

The gene calls are TRBV7-2 and TRBJ1-6; D call uncertain. There are 18 residues in the CDR3. The V and J ends lost 1 base and 0 bases respectively, with 13 bases between them. Germline loops: CDR1 SGHTA, CDR2 FQGNSA. The CDR3 is CASSLVGTMSSYNSPLHF. As DNA, the CDR3 is TGTGCCAGCAGCTTAGTCGGAACAATGAGCTCCTATAATTCACCCCTCCACTTT.

V gene TRBV4-3 combines with J gene TRBJ2-1; perhaps TRBD2 as D (6 bases). Germline loops: CDR1 LGHNA, CDR2 YSLEER. V lost 0 bases to trimming and J lost 12 bases, with 15 bases between them. The CDR3 contains 14 residues. The CDR3 spells CASSQEWDGSSQFF. The CDR3 region has the DNA TGCGCCAGCAGCCAAGAGTGGGACGGGAGCTCGCAGTTCTTC.

The rearrangement joins TRBV20-1 to TRBJ1-1; a possible D gene is TRBD1 (6 bases). The CDR3 is 13 amino acids. The germline gives CDR1 DFQATT, CDR2 SNEGSKA (reference sequence). The DNA of the CDR3 is TGCGGAGTCGACAGGACTGTGAACACTGAAGCTTTCTTT. It translates to CGVDRTVNTEAFF.

V is TRBV29-1 and J is TRBJ2-1; perhaps TRBD2 as D (5 bases). V shed 0 bases and J shed 0 bases, with 15 bases lying between them. The germline V gene has CDR1 SQVTM and CDR2 ANQGSEA. There are 17 residues in the CDR3. The chain's CDR3 is CSVEDRRGRSSYNEQFF. DNA for the CDR3: TGCAGCGTTGAAGATCGTCGCGGGCGAAGCTCCTACAATGAGCAGTTCTTC.

This clonotype was detected only a few times. The gene calls are TRBV27 and TRBJ1-2; a weak D match, TRBD1 (6 bases). Between the trimmed V and J ends, which lost 5 bases and 2 bases, there was a span of 12 bases. The germline V gene encodes CDR1 MNHEY and CDR2 SMNVEV (reference sequence). The CDR3 consists of 14 residues. The CDR3 DNA is TGTGCCAGCAGTCCGTACAGGGCGAACTATGGCTACACCTTC. Translation: CASSPYRANYGYTF.

This chain uses TRBV5-1 with TRBJ2-4; 12 bases are a match to TRBD2. V was clipped by 4 bases and J by 13 bases; unmatched bases: 15. Per germline, CDR1 SGHRS and CDR2 YFSETQ. The CDR3 loop spans 16 amino acids. The CDR3 reads CASSHSLLAGGNEQYF. CDR3 DNA: TGCGCCAGCAGCCACTCCCTACTAGCGGGAGGCAATGAGCAGTACTTC.

The chain employs TRBV28 and TRBJ1-2, with D maybe TRBD1 (5 bases). This CDR3 region has 14 residues. V shed 2 bases and J shed 7 bases, with 14 bases lying between them. The germline V gene has CDR1 MDHEN and CDR2 SYDVKM. Here the CDR3 DNA reads TGTGCCAGCAGTTTAACAGGAGGGACCTTTGGCTACACCTTC. This gives the protein CASSLTGGTFGYTF.

V is TRBV6-2 or TRBV6-3 and J is TRBJ1-1, with D tentatively TRBD1 (6 bases). Germline V gives CDR1 MNHEY, CDR2 SVGEGT. Trimming shortened V by 0 bases and J by 3 bases, and 11 bases separated the two germline ends. The CDR3 runs to 15 residues. CDR3 nucleotide sequence: TGTGCCAGCAGTTACTCCAGGGGAAGGGACACTGAAGCTTTCTTT. The encoded protein is CASSYSRGRDTEAFF.

This clonotype was detected a few times. The CDR3 is CSAPGTSGNNYEQYF. Here the CDR3 DNA reads TGCAGTGCTCCGGGGACTAGCGGGAATAACTACGAGCAGTACTTC. This sequence joins TRBV20-1 and TRBJ2-7; the match to TRBD2 covers 13 bases. V lost 5 bases, J lost 3 bases, and 7 bases stayed unmatched. Germline values: CDR1 DFQATT, CDR2 SNEGSKA (reference sequence). This CDR3 comprises 15 residues.

The chain couples TRBV12-3 or TRBV12-4 to TRBJ2-4; 7 nucleotides align to TRBD1. The CDR3 consists of 15 residues. V trimming: 3 bases; J trimming: 7 bases; junction bases outside the gene matches: 9. For the CDR3, the DNA is TGTGCCAGCAGTTTTATCACAGGGGAGATGAACATTCAGTACTTC. This translates into CASSFITGEMNIQYF.

This clonotype was counted only a few times. This sequence joins TRBV4-3 and TRBJ2-1; 11 nucleotides agree with TRBD2. CDR3 size: 15 residues. V shed 0 bases, J shed 14 bases, and the junction held 9 bases outside the gene matches. Germline-derived CDR1 and CDR2 are LGHNA and YSLEER. The CDR3 sequence: CASSQDFLAGGREFF. In DNA, the CDR3 is TGCGCCAGCAGCCAAGATTTCCTAGCGGGAGGTAGGGAGTTCTTC.

This clonotype has a single count. At one boundary the junction diverges from the germline segment, which might be a read error. The chain uses TRBV5-1 and TRBJ2-7; D is possibly TRBD1 or TRBD2 (5 bases each). From germline, CDR1 is SGHRS and CDR2 YFSETQ. The CDR3 runs to 14 residues. The CDR3, as DNA: TGCGCCGGCAGCGGCGACCCAGGGCCCTACGAGCAGTACTTC. This gives the protein CAGSGDPGPYEQYF.

The V gene is TRBV7-9, the J gene TRBJ2-3; 15 bases line up with TRBD2. Per germline, CDR1 SEHNR and CDR2 FQNEAQ (reference sequence). This CDR3 comprises 19 residues. Trimming at V came to 4 bases and at J to 4 bases, leaving 12 bases not matched to a gene. CDR3 region: CASSSTPGLAGGPSDTQYF. CDR3 DNA sequence: TGTGCCAGCAGCTCAACCCCAGGACTAGCGGGAGGGCCGTCAGATACGCAGTATTTT.

The chain couples TRBV6-5 to TRBJ1-2; D call uncertain. The V end lost 7 bases, the J end lost 2 bases, and 8 bases lay between the germline ends. The germline CDR1 and CDR2 sequences are MNHEY and SVGAGI. CDR3 size: 12 residues. CDR3 DNA sequence: TGTGCCAGCAAGACGAACAACTATGGCTACACCTTC. It encodes CASKTNNYGYTF.